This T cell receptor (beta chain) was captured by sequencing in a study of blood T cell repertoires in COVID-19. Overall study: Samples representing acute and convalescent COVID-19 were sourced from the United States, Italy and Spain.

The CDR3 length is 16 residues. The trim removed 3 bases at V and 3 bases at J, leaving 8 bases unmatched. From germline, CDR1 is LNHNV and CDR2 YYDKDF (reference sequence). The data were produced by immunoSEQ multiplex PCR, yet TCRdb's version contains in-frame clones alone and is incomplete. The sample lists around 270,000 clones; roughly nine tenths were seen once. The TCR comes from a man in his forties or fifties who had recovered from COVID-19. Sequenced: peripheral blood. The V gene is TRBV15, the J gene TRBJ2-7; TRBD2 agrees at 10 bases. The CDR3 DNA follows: TGTGCCACCAGCAGGGCCTGGACTAGCGGAGACTACGAGCAGTACTTC. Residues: CATSRAWTSGDYEQYF.